These 17 T cell receptor beta chains were sequenced from one sample in a study of long-term antiretroviral therapy in people with HIV. Survey level was the resolution at which the v3.0 immunoSEQ assay ran. Method: immunoSEQ multiplex PCR; TCRdb's copy keeps in-frame clones and lacks some. The data contain some 28,000 clones, approximately 93% of them seen just once; the ten biggest clones take up around 10%. Sequences were derived from unsorted PBMCs, sampled 6.2 years after starting antiretroviral therapy. These receptors all come from a man aged 40-49 years with HIV.

This sequence joins TRBV4-2 and TRBJ2-1; perhaps TRBD2 as D (6 bases). The CDR3 has 17 residues. Per germline, CDR1 LGHNA and CDR2 YNFKEQ. V dropped 1 base and J dropped 1 base, with 14 bases sitting between them. The CDR3 coding sequence is TGTGCCAGCAGCCAAGCCCCCCTAGCGAGTTCCTACAATGAGCAGTTCTTC. Its protein is CASSQAPLASSYNEQFF.

The chain uses TRBV15 and TRBJ1-2; D gene uncertain. V was trimmed by 0 bases and J by 6 bases, leaving 14 bases between them. CDR3 length: 15 amino acids. The germline gives CDR1 LNHNV, CDR2 YYDKDF (reference sequence). The CDR3: CATSRDPSRADGYTF. In DNA form, the CDR3 reads TGTGCCACCAGCAGAGATCCCTCGAGGGCAGATGGCTACACCTTC.

Worth noting for this clone: Other DNA sequences in this sample translate to the same CDR3. The chain links TRBV5-1 to TRBJ1-3; D gene uncertain. Germline V gene lookup returns CDR1 SGHRS and CDR2 YFSETQ. The V end was cut by 0 bases, the J end by 0 bases, with 7 bases between. This CDR3 has 15 amino acids. The CDR3 spells CASSLAVSSGNTIYF. For the CDR3, the DNA is TGCGCCAGCAGCTTGGCCGTGAGCTCTGGAAACACCATATATTTT.

This chain links TRBV7-2 with TRBJ1-5; TRBD1 agrees at 8 bases. V trimming: 5 bases; J trimming: 6 bases; junction bases outside the gene matches: 3. From germline, CDR1 is SGHTA and CDR2 FQGNSA. There are 13 residues in the CDR3. CDR3 coding DNA: TGTGCCAGCAGCCCGGACAGGGTTCAGCCCCAGCATTTT. It yields the protein CASSPDRVQPQHF.

The table lists this clone with a count of one. The rearrangement joins TRBV10-2 to TRBJ2-7, with D perhaps TRBD2 (6 bases). From germline, CDR1 is WSHSY and CDR2 SAAADI. This CDR3 has 13 residues. V lost 7 bases and J lost 5, with 15 bases in between. CDR3 nucleotide sequence: TGCGCCAGCACCGGGGGTTCGACCCACGAGCAGTACTTC. Its protein is CASTGGSTHEQYF.

This sequence joins TRBV11-2 and TRBJ1-2, with D uncertain. The V gene lost 6 bases and the J gene lost 1 base, with 6 bases spanning the gap. Looked up from germline, CDR1 is SGHAT and CDR2 is FQNNGV. The CDR3 is 12 amino acids. The DNA of the CDR3 is TGTGCCAGCAGTCCAGTTAACTATGGCTACACCTTC. Translated: CASSPVNYGYTF. The complete variable domain, with remaining parts taken from reference TRBV11-2 and TRBJ1-2, reads EAGVAQSPRYKIIEKRQSVAFWCNPISGHATLYWYQQILGQGPKLLIQFQNNGVVDDSQLPKDRFSAERLKGVDSTLKIQPAKLEDSAVYLCASSPVNYGYTFGSGTRLTVV.

V and J are TRBV5-8 and TRBJ1-3; D gene unclear. Trimming took 4 bases from V and 3 from J, leaving 14 bases between them. Germline V lookup: CDR1 SGHTS, CDR2 YDEGEE. This CDR3 region has 15 residues. The CDR3 DNA sequence: TGTGCCAGCAGCCGGCGGCTCCCATTTGGAAACACCATATATTTT. It yields the protein CASSRRLPFGNTIYF.

The chain links TRBV7-5 to TRBJ2-1. TRBV7-5 counts as a pseudogene. CDR3 length equals 11 residues. For the CDR3, the DNA is TGTGCCAGATCGGATTACAATGAGCAGTTCTTC. It specifies CARSDYNEQFF.

This chain connects TRBV27 to TRBJ1-2; no clear D gene. From germline, CDR1 is MNHEY and CDR2 SMNVEV (reference sequence). CDR3 length: 15 residues. Deletions cut 10 bases from V and 0 bases from J, with 18 bases between. CDR3 sequence: CATATSAPANYGYTF. The CDR3 coding sequence is TGTGCCACCGCGACAAGCGCCCCCGCTAACTATGGCTACACCTTC.

The V gene is TRBV29-1, the J gene TRBJ2-2, with D perhaps TRBD1 (7 bases). V was pared by 6 bases and J by 6 bases, with 20 bases between. The germline CDR1 and CDR2 sequences are SQVTM and ANQGSEA. The CDR3 spans 15 residues. The CDR3 bases are TGCAGCGTGCTGCCAGGGGGAGGAATAGCCGGGGAGCTGTTTTTT. This sequence encodes CSVLPGGGIAGELFF.

A single count supports this clone. The rearrangement links TRBV10-3 to TRBJ2-2; no clear D gene. The length of the CDR3 is 13 residues. Trimming shortened V by 3 bases and J by 7 bases, and 9 bases separated the two germline ends. Looked up from germline, CDR1 is ENHRY and CDR2 is SYGVKD. CDR3 DNA sequence: TGTGCCATCAGTGATGATCCGAGCGGGGAGCTGTTTTTT. Protein product: CAISDDPSGELFF.

CDR3 region: CASSTSSGVVTYNEQFF. CDR3 DNA: TGCGCCAGCAGCACCTCCTCGGGGGTAGTAACCTACAATGAGCAGTTCTTC. This rearrangement joins TRBV5-1 to TRBJ2-1; a weak D match, TRBD2 (6 bases). The V end was cut by 4 bases, the J end by 2 bases, with 19 bases between. Germline V gives CDR1 SGHRS, CDR2 YFSETQ. CDR3 size: 17 residues.

V is TRBV28 and J is TRBJ2-7, with D perhaps being TRBD1 or TRBD2 (5 bases each). CDR3 length: 17 residues. Trimming pared 6 bases from V and 4 bases from J, leaving 25 bases between. The V gene's germline CDR1 is MDHEN and CDR2 SYDVKM. In DNA, the CDR3 is TGTGCCAGCAGCCCAACCACCTTTGGATCCGAGGGGTACGAGCAGTACTTC. It is translated as CASSPTTFGSEGYEQYF.

The V and J genes are TRBV2 and TRBJ2-5, with TRBD1 identical over 7 bases. The DNA end is a closer match to TRBJ2-7, so the J assignment may be wrong. Germline CDR1 SNHLY, CDR2 FYNNEI. The CDR3 totals 14 residues. The CDR3 loop reads CASRETGNSYEQYF. As DNA, the CDR3 is TGTGCCAGCAGGGAGACAGGGAACTCCTACGAGCAGTACTTC.

This clone was recorded only once. This chain uses TRBV20-1 with TRBJ2-1, with unresolved D. This CDR3 is built from 11 residues. Germline CDR1 is DFQATT and CDR2 is SNEGSKA (reference sequence). The V and J ends lost 2 bases and 7 bases respectively, with 6 bases between them. The CDR3 DNA follows: TGCAGTGCTAGAATACTGAATGAGCAGTTCTTC. Translated, it gives CSARILNEQFF.

This rearrangement joins TRBV7-8 to TRBJ1-5, with TRBD1 as a possible D gene (5 bases). With 5 bases removed from V and 2 bases from J, the gap between germline ends came to 16 bases. This CDR3 comprises 16 residues. Germline V gene sequence: CDR1 SGHVS, CDR2 FQNEAQ. CDR3 bases: TGTGCCAGCAGCCATCAGGGACCAAGGGGCAATCAGCCCCAGCATTTT. Residues: CASSHQGPRGNQPQHF.

The chain joins TRBV9 to TRBJ2-5; TRBD2 matches 10 bases. Looked up from germline, CDR1 is SGDLS and CDR2 is YYNGEE. V was clipped by 0 bases and J by 5 bases; unmatched bases: 7. The CDR3 sequence is 16 residues long. The CDR3 sequence: CASSVGASGRTETQYF. The CDR3 DNA follows: TGTGCCAGCAGCGTAGGCGCTAGCGGGAGAACGGAGACCCAGTACTTC. Looking up the rest from reference TRBV9 and TRBJ2-5 gives the full variable domain: DSGVTQTPKHLITATGQRVTLRCSPRSGDLSVYWYQQSLDQGLQFLIQYYNGEERAKGNILERFSAQQFPDLHSELNLSSLELGDSALYFCASSVGASGRTETQYFGPGTRLLVL.